Detailed here is one TCR beta chain. Its target is not known. This may be a read error: a much more frequent sequence differs by one nucleotide. Each TCR transcript was tagged with a 10-nucleotide random UMI during 5'RACE. TCRdb reprocessed the 5' RACE reads with MiXCR, giving one entry per CDR3 protein. This sample has about 70,000 distinct CDR3 sequences, with roughly 3.1% found just once. The entry originates in a study of neurological immune-mediated disorders. Study results and caveats: In multiple sclerosis patients, the repertoire cluster was unrelated to clinical or MRI findings. Across subjects, expanded clones had no CDR3 amino acid sequences in common, pointing to private repertoires in all groups.

This CDR3 is 15 amino acids long. V was clipped by 3 bases and J by 6 bases; unmatched bases: 7. The germline CDR1 and CDR2 sequences are SGHTA and FQGTGA. Unsorted libraries came from 2 million PBMCs stored at -80 °C. The sample comprised PBMCs. The chain combines TRBV7-3 with TRBJ2-1, with 8 bases fitting TRBD2. The sequence came from a woman in her 50s with multiple sclerosis. The CDR3 region is CASSLGLVDSNEQFF. The CDR3 DNA sequence: TGTGCCAGCAGCTTGGGACTAGTGGATAGCAATGAGCAGTTCTTC.